This T cell receptor beta chain was captured in a study of blood T cell repertoires in COVID-19. About the study: PBMCs, B-cell-depleted T cells, or T cells provided the cDNA or gDNA that made up the material.

The assay was immunoSEQ multiplex PCR, and TCRdb's table has in-frame clones only and misses some. The sample contains approximately 45,000 clones, about 86% of which appear only once. The germline gives CDR1 MDHEN, CDR2 SYDVKM. V was shortened by 5 bases and J by 1 base, with 9 bases between the two germline ends. This CDR3 is 14 amino acids long. The chain couples TRBV28 to TRBJ1-3; D gene ambiguous. This clonotype was obtained from an elderly woman with acute or convalescent COVID-19. The material sequenced was peripheral blood. The DNA for the CDR3 is TGTGCCAGCAGTGCAGGATCTTCTGGAAACACCATATATTTT. Translating it yields CASSAGSSGNTIYF.